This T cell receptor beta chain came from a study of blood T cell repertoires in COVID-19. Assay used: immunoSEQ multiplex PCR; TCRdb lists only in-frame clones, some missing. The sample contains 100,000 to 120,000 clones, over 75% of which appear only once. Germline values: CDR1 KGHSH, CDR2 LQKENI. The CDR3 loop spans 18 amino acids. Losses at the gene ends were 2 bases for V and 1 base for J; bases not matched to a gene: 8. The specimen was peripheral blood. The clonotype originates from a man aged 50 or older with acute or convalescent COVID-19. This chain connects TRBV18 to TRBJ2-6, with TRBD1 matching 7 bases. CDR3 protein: CASSPATGFGSGANVLTF. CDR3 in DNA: TGTGCCAGCTCACCAGCGACAGGGTTTGGATCTGGGGCCAACGTCCTGACTTTC.